Presented here are 29 T cell receptor beta chains from one specimen sequenced in a study of cytomegalovirus exposure and HLA in healthy donors. Use of 60 Vbeta and 13 Jbeta primers characterized the PCR. The table came from immunoSEQ multiplex PCR; TCRdb's copy has only in-frame clones and leaves some out. The sample contains some 120,000 clones, over 65% of which appear only once. The source material was PBMCs. The receptors stem from a man aged 50 to 60 in good health and CMV-seronegative.

This rearrangement joins TRBV5-4 to TRBJ2-5; D is perhaps TRBD1 (5 bases). Germline V gene sequence: CDR1 SGHNT, CDR2 YYREEE (reference sequence). V dropped 2 bases and J dropped 5 bases, with 13 bases sitting between them. The CDR3 runs to 14 residues. CDR3 nucleotide sequence: TGTGCCAGCAGCTTAGGGCAGGGAAGCGAGACCCAGTACTTC. Translated: CASSLGQGSETQYF.

The V and J genes are TRBV7-2 and TRBJ2-1, with a weak D call TRBD2 (5 bases). This CDR3 contains 15 residues. Germline-derived CDR1 and CDR2 are SGHTA and FQGNSA. V lost 6 bases and J lost 2, with 14 bases in between. The CDR3 DNA is TGTGCCAGCAGTCCGACGGCGGGTCCCTACAATGAGCAGTTCTTC. Amino acids: CASSPTAGPYNEQFF.

The chain uses TRBV23-1 and TRBJ1-5, with TRBD1 as a possible D gene (6 bases). TRBV23-1 is placed among ORFs of uncertain function. With 3 bases removed from V and 7 bases from J, the gap between germline ends came to 16 bases. The CDR3 is 15 amino acids. The CDR3 DNA reads as TGCGCCAGCAGTCACCCTGACAGGATTTGCCAGCCCCAGCATTTT. Protein: CASSHPDRICQPQHF.

This clone was counted between two and nine times. This chain joins TRBV4-2 and TRBJ2-7; tentative D call: TRBD2 (7 bases). Looked up from germline, CDR1 is LGHNA and CDR2 is YNFKEQ. The V and J ends lost 0 bases and 12 bases respectively, with 21 bases between them. This CDR3 is built from 15 residues. CDR3 sequence: CASSQDGGGQSHPYF. The CDR3 coding sequence is TGTGCCAGCAGCCAAGATGGGGGGGGCCAGTCCCATCCGTACTTC.

The chain carries TRBV11-2 and TRBJ2-7, with no clear D. Germline V CDR1 and CDR2: SGHAT, FQNNGV. The CDR3 runs 13 residues. Trimming left V 1 base short and J 3 bases short, with 7 bases between. This CDR3 is CASSLAVYYEQYF. In DNA, the CDR3 is TGTGCCAGCAGCTTAGCAGTTTACTACGAGCAGTACTTC.

The chain links TRBV30 to TRBJ1-4; D is unresolved. Deletions cut 0 bases from V and 0 bases from J, with 8 bases between. The CDR3 has 15 amino acids. CDR1 and CDR2 (germline): GTSNPN, SVGIG (reference sequence). CDR3 DNA: TGTGCCTGGAGTGTACTCTTGGCAACTAATGAAAAACTGTTTTTT. Residues: CAWSVLLATNEKLFF.

In DNA form, the CDR3 reads TGTGCCAGCAGCTTAGTGGCGGGGGAGACGAACACTGAAGCTTTCTTT. It yields the protein CASSLVAGETNTEAFF. The rearrangement joins TRBV11-2 to TRBJ1-1; weak D call: TRBD1 (5 bases). V was clipped by 1 base and J by 1 base, with 13 bases between them. CDR1 is SGHAT, CDR2 FQNNGV, per germline. The CDR3 extends over 16 amino acids.

This chain joins TRBV2 and TRBJ1-4; 10 bases are a match to TRBD1. The germline V gene has CDR1 SNHLY and CDR2 FYNNEI. The CDR3 is 14 amino acids. Trimming cost V 6 bases and J 5 bases; bases outside gene matches: 3. The CDR3 nucleotides read TGTGCCAGCAGCTTGGACAGGGGGAATGAAAAACTGTTTTTT. This translates into CASSLDRGNEKLFF.

This chain uses TRBV5-1 with TRBJ2-3; 7 nucleotides line up with TRBD2. V was clipped by 4 bases and J by 5 bases; unmatched bases: 10. Germline V gene lookup returns CDR1 SGHRS and CDR2 YFSETQ. The CDR3 loop spans 15 amino acids. The CDR3 bases are TGCGCCAGCAGCGGGGGGGACCCAAGAGTAGATACGCAGTATTTT. Translating it yields CASSGGDPRVDTQYF. The entire variable domain, with the rest obtained from reference TRBV5-1 and TRBJ2-3, is as follows: KAGVTQTPRYLIKTRGQQVTLSCSPISGHRSVSWYQQTPGQGLQFLFEYFSETQRNKGNFPGRFSGRQFSNSRSEMNVSTLELGDSALYLCASSGGDPRVDTQYFGPGTRLTVL.

The chain carries TRBV18 and TRBJ2-7, with 14 positions matching TRBD2. The CDR3 runs 17 residues. The germline gives CDR1 KGHSH, CDR2 LQKENI. Trimming took 3 bases from V and 1 from J; bases not matched to a gene: 5. In DNA form, the CDR3 reads TGTGCCAGCTCACCCCTTGGACTAGCGGGGGGATCCTACGAGCAGTACTTC. This codes for CASSPLGLAGGSYEQYF.

The chain recombines TRBV7-9 with TRBJ2-7; 7 nucleotides align to TRBD2. The CDR3 has 13 amino acids. The V gene's germline CDR1 is SEHNR and CDR2 FQNEAQ (reference sequence). CDR3 in amino acids: CSSSLYDSGEQYV. The CDR3 DNA is TGTTCCAGCAGCCTGTACGATAGCGGGGAGCAGTACGTC.

The CDR3 loop reads CASSTGTDTQYF. The CDR3 DNA follows: TGCGCCAGCAGTACAGGGACAGATACGCAGTATTTT. The chain has TRBV5-1 and TRBJ2-3; possibly TRBD1 for D (6 bases). Germline V CDR1 and CDR2: SGHRS, YFSETQ. The CDR3 covers 12 residues. Trimming took off 5 bases at V and 3 bases at J, with 7 bases between the two ends.

The chain recombines TRBV9 with TRBJ1-1, with 7 bases matching TRBD1. J gave up 8 bases and V 3 bases, and 4 bases lay outside the gene matches. Per germline, CDR1 SGDLS and CDR2 YYNGEE. The CDR3 spans 12 residues. The CDR3 DNA follows: TGTGCCAGCAGCGGACAGGGTTGGGAAGCTTTCTTT. Protein sequence: CASSGQGWEAFF.

This clone was recorded only once. The rearrangement uses TRBV9 and TRBJ1-4; D is undetermined. Germline CDR1 SGDLS, CDR2 YYNGEE. With 0 bases removed from V and 0 bases from J, the gap between germline ends came to 6 bases. The CDR3 spans 15 residues. Written as DNA, the CDR3 is TGTGCCAGCAGCGTAGGGGGAGCAACTAATGAAAAACTGTTTTTT. As protein: CASSVGGATNEKLFF.

This chain uses TRBV7-9 with TRBJ2-1; TRBD2 matches 9 bases. Looked up from germline, CDR1 is SEHNR and CDR2 is FQNEAQ (reference sequence). This CDR3 spans 14 amino acids. Germline trimming cut 5 bases from V and 4 bases from J; bases unmatched to any gene: 3. The CDR3 DNA sequence: TGTGCCAGCAGCGCGGGACTAGCTTACAATGAGCAGTTCTTC. This translates into CASSAGLAYNEQFF.

The genes are TRBV6-1 and TRBJ1-6; D is undetermined. Germline V gene lookup returns CDR1 MNHNS and CDR2 SASEGT. Trimming cost V 8 bases and J 0 bases, with 11 bases left between them. There are 15 residues in the CDR3. CDR3 loop: CASSGIGSYNSPLHF. Written as DNA, the CDR3 is TGTGCCAGCTCGGGGATTGGCTCCTATAATTCACCCCTCCACTTT.

V gene TRBV6-4 combines with J gene TRBJ1-3; 8 bases map to TRBD1. The CDR3 is 16 amino acids. The germline gives CDR1 MRHNA, CDR2 SNTAGT. V lost 2 bases and J lost 4; bases outside the gene matches: 7. The CDR3 sequence: CASSDRRDRRGNTIYF. In nucleotides, the CDR3 is TGTGCCAGCAGTGACAGGAGGGACAGGCGCGGAAACACCATATATTTT.

A few counts support this clone. The V call is TRBV6-6, the J call TRBJ2-3, with a tentative D call TRBD1 (5 bases). Germline-derived CDR1 and CDR2 are MNHNY and SVGAGI (reference sequence). The V end lost 7 bases, the J end lost 4 bases, and 15 bases lay between the germline ends. The CDR3 has 14 residues. CDR3 loop: CASKNRFAADTQYF. The CDR3 region has the DNA TGTGCCAGCAAAAACAGGTTTGCCGCAGATACGCAGTATTTT.

This chain links TRBV6-1 with TRBJ2-5, with TRBD2 as a possible D gene (5 bases). The CDR3 runs to 13 residues. Germline V CDR1 and CDR2: MNHNS, SASEGT. Trimming shortened V by 6 bases and J by 2 bases, and 10 bases separated the two germline ends. The CDR3 sequence is CASSTGLQETQYF. Here the CDR3 DNA reads TGTGCCAGCAGCACCGGACTGCAAGAGACCCAGTACTTC.

This rearrangement joins TRBV27 to TRBJ2-7, with D perhaps TRBD1 (5 bases). Trimming left V 6 bases short and J 3 bases short, with 9 bases between. The CDR3 spans 12 residues. The V gene's germline CDR1 is MNHEY and CDR2 SMNVEV (reference sequence). The CDR3 nucleotides are TGTGCCAGCAGGGACACCTTCTACGAGCAGTACGTC. Translation: CASRDTFYEQYV.

The rearrangement joins TRBV4-1 to TRBJ2-5; TRBD1 matches at 8 bases. There are 15 residues in the CDR3. Germline lookup yields CDR1 MGHRA and CDR2 YSYEKL. The V gene end was trimmed by 4 bases and the J gene end by 5 bases; junction bases not matched to a gene: 9. The CDR3 here is CASSPMQGALETQYF. CDR3 coding DNA: TGCGCCAGCAGCCCTATGCAGGGGGCACTGGAGACCCAGTACTTC.

The V gene is TRBV25-1, the J gene TRBJ1-2; TRBD1 agrees at 8 bases. V gave up 3 bases and J gave up 8 bases; unmatched junction bases: 2. The CDR3 spans 12 residues. Per the germline V gene, CDR1 is MGHDK and CDR2 is SYGVNS. The CDR3 coding sequence is TGTGCCAGCAGTGAGGACAGGGACGGCTACACCTTC. This encodes CASSEDRDGYTF.

The gene calls are TRBV5-1 and TRBJ2-2; D possibly corresponds to TRBD2 (6 bases). Germline assignment: CDR1 SGHRS and CDR2 YFSETQ. The CDR3 contains 15 residues. The V end was cut by 6 bases, the J end by 6 bases, with 18 bases between. CDR3: CASKTDYLLPGELFF. The CDR3 nucleotides are TGCGCCAGCAAGACGGACTACTTATTACCCGGGGAGCTGTTTTTT.

There are a few counts of this clone. This chain uses TRBV6-5 with TRBJ2-7; D remains ambiguous. Germline values: CDR1 MNHEY, CDR2 SVGAGI. V was trimmed by 4 bases and J by 2 bases, leaving 6 bases between them. The length of the CDR3 is 12 residues. For the CDR3, the DNA is TGTGCCAGCAGTTCGTTAGCCTACGAGCAGTACTTC. It yields the protein CASSSLAYEQYF.

The V gene is TRBV18, the J gene TRBJ2-6, with a possible D match to TRBD2 (5 bases). V lost 3 bases to trimming and J lost 2 bases, with 8 bases between them. Germline CDR1 KGHSH, CDR2 LQKENI. The CDR3 runs 15 residues. In DNA form, the CDR3 reads TGTGCCAGCTCACCGTCCGGGGCTGGGGCCAACGTCCTGACTTTC. Its translation: CASSPSGAGANVLTF. The variable domain in full, completed from reference TRBV18 and TRBJ2-6, reads NAGVMQNPRHLVRRRGQEARLRCSPMKGHSHVYWYRQLPEEGLKFMVYLQKENIIDESGMPKERFSAEFPKEGPSILRIQQVVRGDSAAYFCASSPSGAGANVLTFGAGSRLTVL.

This chain joins TRBV18 and TRBJ2-3; 7 bases map to TRBD1. The CDR3 is 18 amino acids. CDR1 KGHSH and CDR2 LQKENI come from the germline V gene. With V trimmed by 3 bases and J by 2 bases, 14 bases remained unmatched. CDR3 bases: TGTGCCAGCTCACCTTACCTCGAATCGACAGGGAACACAGATACGCAGTATTTT. It codes for CASSPYLESTGNTDTQYF. The entire variable domain, with the rest obtained from reference TRBV18 and TRBJ2-3, is as follows: NAGVMQNPRHLVRRRGQEARLRCSPMKGHSHVYWYRQLPEEGLKFMVYLQKENIIDESGMPKERFSAEFPKEGPSILRIQQVVRGDSAAYFCASSPYLESTGNTDTQYFGPGTRLTVL.

The chain employs TRBV7-2 and TRBJ2-7, with a weak D call TRBD2 (5 bases). This CDR3 has 15 amino acids. The V gene lost 4 bases and the J gene lost 3 bases, with 16 bases spanning the gap. The germline CDR1 and CDR2 sequences are SGHTA and FQGNSA. In DNA form, the CDR3 reads TGTGCCAGCAGCTCGGACTTACCGACTTTCTACGAGCAGTACTTC. This translates into CASSSDLPTFYEQYF.

The chain links TRBV18 to TRBJ1-5; D not resolved. V was cut by 3 bases and J by 4 bases, with 7 bases left in between. This CDR3 is 13 amino acids long. Germline loops: CDR1 KGHSH, CDR2 LQKENI. The CDR3 nucleotides read TGTGCCAGCTCACCCGACGGGAATCAGCCCCAGCATTTT. It yields the protein CASSPDGNQPQHF.

The chain links TRBV5-1 to TRBJ1-2, with 7 bases identical to TRBD1. Trimming took 4 bases from V and 2 from J; bases not matched to a gene: 8. Germline V gene lookup returns CDR1 SGHRS and CDR2 YFSETQ. The CDR3 contains 15 residues. CDR3 DNA sequence: TGCGCCAGCAGCCCGGCGGGACAGCTCAACTATGGCTACACCTTC. Amino acids: CASSPAGQLNYGYTF. Variable domain in full (rest from reference TRBV5-1 and TRBJ1-2): KAGVTQTPRYLIKTRGQQVTLSCSPISGHRSVSWYQQTPGQGLQFLFEYFSETQRNKGNFPGRFSGRQFSNSRSEMNVSTLELGDSALYLCASSPAGQLNYGYTFGSGTRLTVV.